The 29 T cell receptor beta chains reported below all come from one sample, sequenced in a study of T cells in Graves' hyperthyroidism and ophthalmopathy. RNA transcripts yielded amplified TCR beta CDR3 regions. The HTBI primer set was used in a first-round RT-PCR of the TCR CDR3. One entry per CDR3 protein, called by TCRdb with MiXCR from the multiplex PCR reads. The sample lists hundreds of thousands of distinct CDR3 sequences; just over 35% were seen once. Sequencing input: blood. The receptors originated from a woman in her 40s with Graves' hyperthyroidism.

This clonotype was found once. The chain recombines TRBV6-1 with TRBJ2-2; TRBD2 is a possible D gene (6 bases). This CDR3 region has 16 residues. CDR1 and CDR2 from the germline V gene are MNHNS and SASEGT. V was clipped by 7 bases and J by 0 bases, with 15 bases between them. The DNA of the CDR3 is TGTGCCAGCAACTCCTGGGGGGTGTCGAACACCGGGGAGCTGTTTTTT. Translating it yields CASNSWGVSNTGELFF.

This clonotype was counted at least ten times. The chain combines TRBV7-2 with TRBJ1-2; D is undetermined. CDR3 length: 13 amino acids. Germline V CDR1 and CDR2: SGHTA, FQGNSA. Trimming pared 2 bases from V and 3 bases from J, leaving 7 bases between. The CDR3 loop is CASSLLSDYGYTF. CDR3 sequence (DNA): TGTGCCAGCAGCTTATTATCCGACTATGGCTACACCTTC.

There are a few counts of this clonotype. The chain joins TRBV12-3 or TRBV12-4 to TRBJ2-6; 7 bases agree with TRBD1. This CDR3 comprises 19 residues. After removal of 6 bases from V and 0 bases from J, the junction contained 14 bases not matched to a gene. CDR3 sequence: CASSLHYRGPLSGANVLTF. CDR3 coding DNA: TGTGCCAGCAGCTTACACTACAGGGGTCCCCTCTCTGGGGCCAACGTCCTGACTTTC.

This chain connects TRBV19 to TRBJ1-1; a weak D match, TRBD1 (5 bases). Germline V gives CDR1 LNHDA, CDR2 SQIVND (reference sequence). The ends were cut back, 1 base at V and 6 bases at J, with 18 bases in the middle. The CDR3 has 16 residues. The DNA for the CDR3 is TGTGCCAGTAGTATAGGGGACGCGAGAACCTCATCTGAAGCTTTCTTT. Its translation: CASSIGDARTSSEAFF.

The chain recombines TRBV5-4 with TRBJ2-5; tentatively, D is TRBD2 (5 bases). The CDR3 runs 14 residues. Trimming removed 4 bases at V and 7 bases at J, with 17 bases between. The germline gives CDR1 SGHNT, CDR2 YYREEE (reference sequence). The CDR3 DNA is TGTGCCAGCAGCCAAGAGGGATTCATGGGGACCCAGTACTTC. Translation gives CASSQEGFMGTQYF.

The V and J genes are TRBV7-9 and TRBJ2-7; D is unresolved. This CDR3 has 15 residues. Germline V gene sequence: CDR1 SEHNR, CDR2 FQNEAQ (reference sequence). Trimming removed 6 bases from V and 7 bases from J, with 22 bases in between. The CDR3 sequence: CASSEMAYPGDEQYF. The CDR3 nucleotides are TGTGCCAGCAGTGAAATGGCTTACCCTGGTGATGAGCAGTACTTC.

The J gene is TRBJ2-5, the V gene TRBV25-1, with D perhaps matching TRBD1 (7 bases). V was clipped by 8 bases and J by 3 bases, with 16 bases between them. The V gene's germline CDR1 is MGHDK and CDR2 SYGVNS. This CDR3 comprises 14 residues. The CDR3 loop is CASLSPGGKETQYF. The CDR3 region has the DNA TGTGCCAGCCTGTCTCCAGGGGGGAAAGAGACCCAGTACTTC.

In the case of this clonotype: The junction departs from germline at one end; a sequencing error may be responsible. The rearrangement uses TRBV7-9 and TRBJ1-1; D not resolved. Germline values: CDR1 SEHNR, CDR2 FQNEAQ (reference sequence). CDR3 size: 13 residues. CDR3 in amino acids: CASSLFVNTEASF. CDR3 in DNA: TGTGCCAGCAGCCTCTTCGTGAACACTGAAGCTTCCTTT. Full variable domain (remainder filled in from reference TRBV7-9 and TRBJ1-1): DTGVSQNPRHKITKRGQNVTFRCDPISEHNRLYWYRQTLGQGPEFLTYFQNEAQLEKSRLLSDRFSAERPKGSFSTLEIQRTEQGDSAMYLCASSLFVNTEASFGQGTRLTVV.

This clonotype appeared a few times. V gene TRBV4-3 combines with J gene TRBJ1-2; 9 nucleotides agree with TRBD1. The CDR3 totals 16 residues. V was clipped by 4 bases and J by 3 bases; unmatched bases: 9. The germline V gene has CDR1 LGHNA and CDR2 YSLEER. CDR3 nucleotide sequence: TGCGCCAGCAGCCTCGTACAGGGGGCGCGGGACTATGGCTACACCTTC. Its protein is CASSLVQGARDYGYTF.

J is TRBJ2-5 and V is TRBV25-1; possible D gene TRBD1, 6 bases. The CDR3 covers 15 residues. Between the trimmed V and J ends, which lost 6 bases and 5 bases, there was a span of 19 bases. Germline V CDR1 and CDR2: MGHDK, SYGVNS. CDR3 nucleotides: TGTGCCAGCAGCGTTGAGTCCAGGGGTGCGGAGACCCAGTACTTC. Translating it yields CASSVESRGAETQYF.

This clonotype appeared a few times. The chain employs TRBV10-3 and TRBJ2-6; a possible D gene is TRBD1 (8 bases). V lost 10 bases, J lost 1 base, and 23 bases lay in between. The CDR3 covers 18 residues. The germline V gene has CDR1 ENHRY and CDR2 SYGVKD. The CDR3 bases are TGTGCCAGCCGTAAAGATACAGGGGGGGTATCTGGGGCCAACGTCCTGACTTTC. It specifies CASRKDTGGVSGANVLTF.

V usage is TRBV20-1 and J usage is TRBJ2-7; D not certain. CDR1 and CDR2 from the germline V gene are DFQATT and SNEGSKA (reference sequence). This CDR3 is built from 14 residues. V dropped 2 bases and J dropped 0 bases, with 11 bases sitting between them. The CDR3 spells CSARLVPNSYEQYF. The CDR3 DNA reads as TGCAGTGCTAGACTAGTACCAAACTCCTACGAGCAGTACTTC.

The CDR3 spells CASSPPQTGRDEQYF. Written as DNA, the CDR3 is TGTGCCAGCTCACCACCCCAGACAGGGCGAGACGAGCAGTACTTC. This chain uses TRBV7-2 with TRBJ2-7, with 7 bases aligning to TRBD1. CDR1 SGHTA and CDR2 FQGNSA come from the germline V gene. CDR3 length: 15 residues. Trimming cost V 8 bases and J 5 bases; bases outside gene matches: 15.

The chain carries TRBV20-1 and TRBJ1-5; D is unresolved. Trimming removed 6 bases at V and 4 bases at J, with 19 bases between. This CDR3 contains 15 residues. Germline assignment: CDR1 DFQATT and CDR2 SNEGSKA (reference sequence). Here the CDR3 reads CSATRPTQTNQPQHF. CDR3 bases: TGCAGTGCCACAAGACCGACCCAGACAAATCAGCCCCAGCATTTT.

A few counts support this clonotype. The rearrangement links TRBV6-1 to TRBJ2-7, with 8 bases lining up with TRBD1. Unmatched junction bases numbered 10, after V lost 6 bases and J lost 9 bases. In germline, CDR1 is MNHNS, CDR2 SASEGT. The CDR3 runs 13 residues. CDR3 region: CASRTGVTLPQYF. The CDR3 coding sequence is TGTGCCAGCAGGACAGGGGTTACCTTACCGCAGTACTTC.

The genes are TRBV15 and TRBJ1-3; 8 positions match TRBD1. This CDR3 spans 15 amino acids. The junction had 2 bases not matched to a gene; V was cut back by 0 bases and J by 4 bases. Germline loops: CDR1 LNHNV, CDR2 YYDKDF (reference sequence). CDR3 sequence: CATSRDRGHGNTIYF. CDR3 sequence (DNA): TGTGCCACCAGCAGAGACAGGGGGCACGGAAACACCATATATTTT.

The table lists this clonotype with many counts. The chain employs TRBV29-1 and TRBJ1-2; 10 nucleotides line up with TRBD1. CDR3 length: 13 residues. Trimming at V came to 7 bases and at J to 8 bases, leaving 10 bases not matched to a gene. CDR1 and CDR2 (germline): SQVTM, ANQGSEA. In DNA form, the CDR3 reads TGCAGCGCTGCTCGTCCGGGACAGGGGGGCTACACCTTC. Its protein is CSAARPGQGGYTF.

The chain couples TRBV20-1 to TRBJ2-5, with D unresolved. Looked up from germline, CDR1 is DFQATT and CDR2 is SNEGSKA (reference sequence). The CDR3 is made up of 12 amino acids. The ends were cut back, 7 bases at V and 5 bases at J, with 14 bases in the middle. In DNA form, the CDR3 reads TGCAGTGAGTCCAGCATGGTGGAGACCCAGTACTTC. Translated: CSESSMVETQYF.

This clonotype was recorded at least ten times. The V gene is TRBV7-6, the J gene TRBJ2-7; a weak D match, TRBD1 (6 bases). V was cut by 5 bases and J by 5 bases, with 19 bases left in between. The CDR3 is 15 amino acids. Germline CDR1 SGHVS, CDR2 FNYEAQ. CDR3: CASSPLANRVHEQYF. The DNA for the CDR3 is TGTGCCAGCAGCCCCCTCGCCAACAGGGTCCACGAGCAGTACTTC.

This clonotype was counted a few times. The genes are TRBV5-5 and TRBJ1-5; D gene unclear. The CDR3 runs 17 residues. Per germline, CDR1 SGHKS and CDR2 YYEKEE (reference sequence). Trimming stripped 1 base from V and 0 bases from J, with 14 bases between. The CDR3 DNA sequence: TGTGCCAGCAGCTTGCGATCTCGGATCAATAGCAATCAGCCCCAGCATTTT. It is translated as CASSLRSRINSNQPQHF.

The table lists this clonotype with many counts. One end of the junction is discordant with germline, which a read error may explain. The chain is built from TRBV7-9 and TRBJ1-2; D is ambiguous. Looked up from germline, CDR1 is SEHNR and CDR2 is FQNEAQ (reference sequence). The length of the CDR3 is 8 residues. The CDR3 spells CASSLAAF. The CDR3 nucleotides read TGTGCCAGCAGCTTAGCGGCCTTC.

The V and J genes are TRBV7-2 and TRBJ1-5; possible D gene TRBD1, 5 bases. Trimming took 1 base from V and 7 from J, leaving 17 bases between them. This CDR3 has 16 residues. CDR1 is SGHTA, CDR2 FQGNSA, per germline. CDR3 DNA: TGTGCCAGCAGCTTAGATGATTTTGGGGGAGGACAGCCCCAGCATTTT. This encodes CASSLDDFGGGQPQHF.

The chain is built from TRBV20-1 and TRBJ1-4, with 9 bases that match TRBD1. CDR3 size: 13 residues. Germline V lookup: CDR1 DFQATT, CDR2 SNEGSKA (reference sequence). The V gene end was trimmed by 6 bases and the J gene end by 7 bases; junction bases not matched to a gene: 6. The CDR3 nucleotides read TGCAGTGCCAGACAGGGGGAAATTGAAAAACTGTTTTTT. Amino acids: CSARQGEIEKLFF.

There are many counts of this clonotype. The V and J genes are TRBV7-3 and TRBJ2-2; 7 nucleotides align to TRBD1. Germline V lookup: CDR1 SGHTA, CDR2 FQGTGA. The CDR3 is 14 amino acids. With 5 bases clipped from V and 4 bases from J, the junction kept 4 bases outside the gene matches. CDR3 region: CASSPQGFTGELFF. The CDR3 DNA sequence: TGTGCCAGCAGCCCACAGGGGTTCACCGGGGAGCTGTTTTTT.

This clonotype has more than one count but fewer than ten. In nucleotides, the CDR3 is TGTGCCAGCAGTCCCGGACAGGCTACAGAGACCCAGTACTTC. This encodes CASSPGQATETQYF. The V gene is TRBV6-5, the J gene TRBJ2-5, with TRBD1 matching 7 bases. The CDR3 spans 14 residues. Per germline, CDR1 MNHEY and CDR2 SVGAGI. Trimming at V came to 5 bases and at J to 4 bases, leaving 7 bases not matched to a gene.

The gene calls are TRBV2 and TRBJ1-3, with D possibly matching TRBD1 (6 bases). V dropped 4 bases and J dropped 2 bases, with 15 bases sitting between them. This CDR3 is 16 amino acids long. Germline V CDR1 and CDR2: SNHLY, FYNNEI. CDR3 nucleotides: TGTGCCAGCAGTGCCGCTCGGGGGGGCGCTGGAAACACCATATATTTT. Protein: CASSAARGGAGNTIYF. The full variable domain, rest sourced from reference TRBV2 and TRBJ1-3, is EPEVTQTPSHQVTQMGQEVILRCVPISNHLYFYWYRQILGQKVEFLVSFYNNEISEKSEIFDDQFSVERPDGSNFTLKIRSTKLEDSAMYFCASSAARGGAGNTIYFGEGSWLTVV.

There are many counts of this clonotype. This sequence joins TRBV20-1 and TRBJ1-1; D ambiguous. The CDR3 contains 13 residues. In germline, CDR1 is DFQATT, CDR2 SNEGSKA (reference sequence). V lost 4 bases to trimming and J lost 1 base, with 10 bases between them. The CDR3 region is CSATGLTNTEAFF. CDR3 coding DNA: TGCAGTGCTACCGGGCTGACGAACACTGAAGCTTTCTTT.

This clonotype was detected ten times or more. The rearrangement uses TRBV10-3 and TRBJ2-7; D might be TRBD1 (7 bases). The CDR3 sequence is 15 residues long. Per the germline V gene, CDR1 is ENHRY and CDR2 is SYGVKD. Deletions cut 5 bases from V and 2 bases from J, with 16 bases between. DNA for the CDR3: TGTGCCATCAGTCGAGAGGAGGGGGCAACCTACGAGCAGTACTTC. Translating gives CAISREEGATYEQYF.

This clonotype was recorded at least ten times. V is TRBV7-2 and J is TRBJ1-6; D unresolved. The V gene lost 3 bases and the J gene lost 7 bases, with 4 bases spanning the gap. This CDR3 is 12 amino acids long. Germline V CDR1 and CDR2: SGHTA, FQGNSA. CDR3 nucleotide sequence: TGTGCCAGCAGCTTGTCCAATTCACCCCTCCACTTT. Amino acid sequence: CASSLSNSPLHF. Complete variable domain (other parts from reference TRBV7-2 and TRBJ1-6): GAGVSQSPSNKVTEKGKDVELRCDPISGHTALYWYRQSLGQGLEFLIYFQGNSAPDKSGLPSDRFSAERTGGSVSTLTIQRTQQEDSAVYLCASSLSNSPLHFGNGTRLTVT.